This T cell receptor beta chain emerged from a study of blood T cell repertoires in COVID-19. Study background: Samples representing acute and convalescent COVID-19 were sourced from the United States, Italy and Spain. The analysed material was cDNA or gDNA that came from T cells, B-cell-depleted T cells, or PBMCs.

Profiling relied on immunoSEQ multiplex PCR, and the TCRdb table lists in-frame clones only, not all of them. The sample holds around 100,000 clones; about 85% are singletons and the top ten take about 2%. Germline V lookup: CDR1 KGHSH, CDR2 LQKENI. There are 15 residues in the CDR3. The V segment lost 6 bases and the J segment 1 base; nucleotides outside the gene matches: 6. The sample consisted of peripheral blood. This chain connects TRBV18 to TRBJ2-7; 10 bases agree with TRBD2. The TCR originated in a human donor in a cohort sampled during active COVID-19. CDR3 nucleotide sequence: TGTGCCAGCTCGTCAGCGGGAGGGCGTTCCTACGAGCAGTACTTC. This encodes CASSSAGGRSYEQYF.